This TCR beta chain was sequenced during a study of shared clonotypes between healthy human individuals. Study-level results: There were few donors, and this limited the genetic and exposure-history diversity represented.

Into CD45RA+ naive and CD45RA-negative memory subsets, the CD4+ cells were split. The CDR3 is 15 residues long. Germline V gene sequence: CDR1 SEHNR, CDR2 FQNEAQ (reference sequence). The V and J ends lost 1 base and 3 bases respectively, with 10 bases between them. Using immunoSEQ multiplex PCR, the repertoire was profiled, and TCRdb retains in-frame clones only, with some absent. The table has 980,000 or so clones, approximately 76% seen once; the top ten hold about 1.5%. This clone was seen more than once but under ten times. Its specificity is unknown. This TCR was recovered from a man aged 18 to 29 in good health. The sample taken for sequencing was memory CD4+ T cells sorted from blood. Subset described: CD45RA-negative fraction. This sequence joins TRBV7-9 and TRBJ2-4; D is unclear. The CDR3 coding sequence is TGTGCCAGCAGCTTAGTGGCAGTGGGCAAAAACATTCAGTACTTC. Translation: CASSLVAVGKNIQYF. Combining the CDR3 with reference TRBV7-9 and TRBJ2-4 gives the whole variable domain DTGVSQNPRHKITKRGQNVTFRCDPISEHNRLYWYRQTLGQGPEFLTYFQNEAQLEKSRLLSDRFSAERPKGSFSTLEIQRTEQGDSAMYLCASSLVAVGKNIQYFGAGTRLSVL.